This TCR beta chain comes out of a study of T cell responses to AZD1222 COVID-19 vaccine. Study-level results: At baseline, seropositivity was found in only a handful of AZD1222 recipients. Clonal diversity was possibly underestimated, and the donors were mostly white British, with more females. After the peak T cell response, and only then, were repertoires sampled.

With respect to this clone: Its antigen is currently unknown.

The method was immunoSEQ multiplex PCR; TCRdb's version includes in-frame clones alone and lacks a portion of them. Of some 90,000 clones in the sample, 70% to 90% are singletons; the top ten hold just under 5%. Germline CDR1 is WSHSY and CDR2 is SAAADI. The CDR3 has 13 amino acids. The V end was cut by 6 bases, the J end by 2 bases, with 9 bases between. Whether given at about 4 or about 12 weeks, second doses were pooled. The specimen was peripheral blood, collected 28 days after the second AZD1222 dose. This receptor was identified in an adult who received the AZD1222 COVID-19 vaccine. J is TRBJ2-3 and V is TRBV10-2, with D possibly being TRBD1 (6 bases). CDR3 protein: CASRGHSTDTQYF. The CDR3, as DNA: TGCGCCAGCAGGGGACACTCCACAGATACGCAGTATTTT.